This entry lists 27 T cell receptor beta chains sequenced from one sample in a study of T-cell reconstitution after alpha-beta-depleted transplantation in children (dated by TCRdb to the mid-2010s). Libraries were constructed by PCR. Sequencing was performed on an Illumina HiSeq 2500. TCR libraries were prepared with molecular barcoding, using unique molecular identifiers to normalize TCRbeta repertoire quantification. The public reads were reprocessed in TCRdb via fastp at Q25 and MiXCR, keeping in-frame beta chains. Each record represents a unique CDR3 protein, reported with the most common genes and DNA among its rows. Within this sample are 280,000 or so distinct CDR3 sequences, with 11% of them counted one time only. The top ten constitute around 22% of the sample. The treatment or condition label for this specimen denotes: allogeneic hematopoietic cell transplantation with graft depleted of TCRalphabeta T cells and CD19 B cells.

The sequenced sample was peripheral blood, obtained 180 days after TCRalphabeta/CD19-depleted stem cell transplant. The receptors derive from a male patient aged 2-15 years who had a stem cell transplant for chronic granulomatous disease, so the T cells may come from the graft donor.

This clonotype showed up many times. The chain has TRBV27 and TRBJ2-1; tentatively, D is TRBD1 (5 bases). Germline CDR1 reads MNHEY; CDR2 reads SMNVEV (reference sequence). V was clipped by 3 bases and J by 7 bases, with 19 bases between them. The CDR3 contains 16 residues. The CDR3 region has the DNA TGTGCCAGCAGTTTTACCCCCGACAGTACCTGGAATGAGCAGTTCTTC. As protein: CASSFTPDSTWNEQFF.

The table lists this clonotype with many counts. The germline gene is not matched at one end of the junction; a read error may be the cause. The chain is built from TRBV5-5 and TRBJ1-2, with D possibly TRBD1 on 5 matching bases. Per germline, CDR1 SGHKS and CDR2 YYEKEE (reference sequence). The CDR3 runs to 14 residues. The chain's CDR3 is CASTLQGNDYGYTF. The CDR3 DNA reads TGTGCCAGCACCTTGCAGGGTAATGACTATGGCTACACCTTC. The full variable domain, in which reference TRBV5-5 and TRBJ1-2 provide the parts outside the CDR3, is DAGVTQSPTHLIKTRGQQVTLRCSPISGHKSVSWYQQVLGQGPQFIFQYYEKEERGRGNFPDRFSARQFPNYSSELNVNALLLGDSALYLCASTLQGNDYGYTFGSGTRLTVV.

This clonotype was picked up many times. The V and J genes are TRBV12-3 or TRBV12-4 and TRBJ1-5; 7 bases align to TRBD1. The CDR3 extends over 17 amino acids. The V segment lost 3 bases and the J segment 3 bases; nucleotides outside the gene matches: 11. This CDR3 reads CASSFTLGGGANQPQHF. The CDR3 bases are TGTGCCAGCAGTTTCACCTTGGGAGGGGGCGCCAATCAGCCCCAGCATTTT.

Ten or more counts support this clonotype. The chain joins TRBV12-3 or TRBV12-4 to TRBJ1-2; 8 bases map to TRBD1. V gave up 3 bases and J gave up 7 bases; unmatched junction bases: 10. CDR3 size: 15 residues. CDR3 residues: CASSFPVDRGRGYTF. CDR3 DNA: TGTGCCAGCAGTTTTCCTGTCGACAGGGGCCGTGGCTACACCTTC.

Ten or more counts support this clonotype. This rearrangement joins TRBV6-5 to TRBJ2-5, with unresolved D. There are 13 residues in the CDR3. Germline CDR1 and CDR2: MNHEY and SVGAGI. V was shortened by 0 bases and J by 4 bases, with 6 bases between the two germline ends. CDR3 amino acids: CASSYSMLETQYF. The DNA for the CDR3 is TGTGCCAGCAGTTACTCTATGTTAGAGACCCAGTACTTC.

This clonotype was seen many times. This chain connects TRBV29-1 to TRBJ1-1; 7 bases are a match to TRBD1. The CDR3 consists of 13 residues. The V and J ends lost 4 bases and 3 bases, in that order; junction bases with no gene match: 5. Germline loops: CDR1 SQVTM, CDR2 ANQGSEA. The CDR3 coding sequence is TGCAGCGTTGGACAGGGATATTACACTGAAGCTTTCTTT. Translating it yields CSVGQGYYTEAFF.

This clonotype was counted between two and nine times. V and J are TRBV4-3 and TRBJ2-3; a weak D match, TRBD1 (6 bases). The CDR3 has 15 residues. V shed 0 bases and J shed 3 bases, with 10 bases lying between them. CDR1 is LGHNA, CDR2 YSLEER, per germline. This CDR3 is CASSQEFRGTDTQYF. The CDR3 DNA sequence: TGCGCCAGCAGCCAAGAGTTCAGGGGAACAGATACGCAGTATTTT.

This clonotype was counted ten times or more. The chain recombines TRBV20-1 with TRBJ1-5, with TRBD1 matching 9 bases. This CDR3 comprises 12 residues. Germline CDR1 reads DFQATT; CDR2 reads SNEGSKA (reference sequence). V was clipped by 5 bases and J by 6 bases; unmatched bases: 2. The CDR3 is CSAAQGAQPQHF. Written as DNA, the CDR3 is TGCAGTGCTGCACAGGGGGCTCAGCCCCAGCATTTT.

The sample holds many counts of this clonotype. This chain links TRBV3-1 with TRBJ2-3; 8 nucleotides align to TRBD1. The CDR3 sequence is 16 residues long. CDR1 and CDR2 from the germline V gene are LGHDT and YNNKEL (reference sequence). The V and J ends lost 3 bases and 2 bases, in that order; junction bases with no gene match: 7. The CDR3 spells CASSHTRGLFTDTQYF. The CDR3 coding sequence is TGTGCCAGCAGCCATACCAGGGGGCTATTCACAGATACGCAGTATTTT.

This clonotype was recorded at least ten times. This chain links TRBV7-2 with TRBJ2-2; maybe TRBD1 (6 bases). This CDR3 region has 16 residues. Trimming left V 1 base short and J 5 bases short, with 14 bases between. Germline-derived CDR1 and CDR2 are SGHTA and FQGNSA. The CDR3 protein is CASSLEAGTQTGELFF. CDR3 nucleotide sequence: TGTGCCAGCAGCTTAGAAGCCGGGACACAGACCGGGGAGCTGTTTTTT.

Points on this clonotype: A read error may explain this, as a much larger clone is one base away. The chain uses TRBV3-1 and TRBJ2-7; TRBD2 matches 8 bases. The CDR3 contains 19 residues. Germline loops: CDR1 LGHDT, CDR2 YNNKEL (reference sequence). V was clipped by 0 bases and J by 7 bases; unmatched bases: 20. As DNA, the CDR3 is TGTGCCAGCAGCCAAGATCCCGACAGCGGGAGACCAGCGTACAATGAGCAGTACTTC. It translates to CASSQDPDSGRPAYNEQYF.

This clonotype has at least ten counts. The chain links TRBV12-3 or TRBV12-4 to TRBJ2-2; tentative D call: TRBD1 (6 bases). V lost 3 bases to trimming and J lost 6 bases, with 8 bases between them. The CDR3 is 13 residues long. CDR3 DNA sequence: TGTGCCAGCAGTTTTAAGGGGGCCGGGGAGCTGTTTTTT. It encodes CASSFKGAGELFF.

This clonotype showed up many times. The rearrangement uses TRBV20-1 and TRBJ2-2, with 10 nucleotides matching TRBD2. J was trimmed by 9 bases and V by 0 bases; bases with no gene match: 7. CDR1 and CDR2 from the germline V gene are DFQATT and SNEGSKA (reference sequence). This CDR3 spans 15 amino acids. The CDR3 DNA reads TGCAGTGCTAGAGATCGGCTAGCGGGGGTCCGGGAGCTGTTTTTT. It encodes CSARDRLAGVRELFF.

This clonotype was seen repeatedly, ten times or more. J is TRBJ1-3 and V is TRBV5-1; D call uncertain. V lost 1 base, J lost 0 bases, and 5 bases lay in between. The CDR3 extends over 14 amino acids. Germline assignment: CDR1 SGHRS and CDR2 YFSETQ. Written as DNA, the CDR3 is TGCGCCAGCAGCTTGCGGGACTCTGGAAACACCATATATTTT. It yields the protein CASSLRDSGNTIYF.

This clonotype was found many times. This chain uses TRBV7-9 with TRBJ1-6, with a possible D match to TRBD1 (6 bases). Trimming removed 3 bases from V and 8 bases from J, with 11 bases in between. This CDR3 is built from 14 residues. Germline V gives CDR1 SEHNR, CDR2 FQNEAQ (reference sequence). CDR3 nucleotide sequence: TGTGCCAGCAGCTTGCACAGGGTGGATTCACCCCTCCACTTT. Translated: CASSLHRVDSPLHF.

This clonotype was counted ten times or more. The chain combines TRBV6-1 with TRBJ1-5; D is unresolved. The V end was cut by 0 bases, the J end by 7 bases, with 10 bases between. Germline CDR1 MNHNS, CDR2 SASEGT. The CDR3 has 14 amino acids. CDR3 in amino acids: CASSEARVPQPQHF. CDR3 DNA sequence: TGTGCCAGCAGTGAAGCGCGCGTTCCCCAGCCCCAGCATTTT.

In its sample, this clonotype was seen many times. J is TRBJ1-1 and V is TRBV5-1, with D uncertain. V was shortened by 1 base and J by 0 bases, with 10 bases between the two germline ends. Germline CDR1 SGHRS, CDR2 YFSETQ. This CDR3 is built from 15 residues. The CDR3 sequence is CASSLRPILNTEAFF. The CDR3 DNA reads as TGCGCCAGCAGCTTGCGCCCGATACTGAACACTGAAGCTTTCTTT.

The sample holds many counts of this clonotype. This chain uses TRBV5-6 with TRBJ2-2; tentatively, D is TRBD1 or TRBD2 (6 bases each). The CDR3 is 17 amino acids. The germline V gene has CDR1 SGHDT and CDR2 YYEEEE. Deletions cut 4 bases from V and 3 bases from J, with 19 bases between. The CDR3 sequence: CASSPPGPGADTGELFF. CDR3 DNA sequence: TGTGCCAGCAGCCCGCCCGGGCCGGGGGCCGACACCGGGGAGCTGTTTTTT.

The sample holds a few counts of this clonotype. V and J are TRBV20-1 and TRBJ1-6, with D maybe TRBD1 (5 bases). CDR3 length: 12 residues. Germline CDR1 DFQATT, CDR2 SNEGSKA (reference sequence). Trimming cost V 3 bases and J 14 bases, with 14 bases left between them. Here the CDR3 reads CSASTDVGALHF. CDR3 sequence (DNA): TGCAGTGCTAGTACCGACGTGGGGGCCCTCCACTTT.

This clonotype was seen a handful of times. The V gene is TRBV7-9, the J gene TRBJ1-5; 7 bases agree with TRBD1. Germline CDR1 is SEHNR and CDR2 is FQNEAQ (reference sequence). With V trimmed by 2 bases and J by 7 bases, 14 bases remained unmatched. The CDR3 has 17 amino acids. The CDR3: CASSLIMGQGEGQPQHF. DNA of the CDR3: TGTGCCAGCAGCTTAATTATGGGGCAGGGGGAAGGACAGCCCCAGCATTTT.

This clonotype appeared many times. V gene TRBV7-8 combines with J gene TRBJ1-5; 7 bases match TRBD1. The CDR3 sequence is 15 residues long. Germline V gene sequence: CDR1 SGHVS, CDR2 FQNEAQ. V lost 5 bases, J lost 5 bases, and 9 bases stayed unmatched. CDR3 in amino acids: CASSKSRDSYQPQHF. CDR3 in DNA: TGTGCCAGCAGCAAAAGCCGGGACAGCTATCAGCCCCAGCATTTT.

Many counts were recorded for this clonotype. The CDR3 spells CASSLEGDSYEQYF. The CDR3 coding sequence is TGCGCCAGCAGCTTGGAGGGAGACTCCTACGAGCAGTACTTC. J is TRBJ2-7 and V is TRBV5-1, with a weak D call TRBD2 (5 bases). V lost 0 bases and J 0 bases, leaving 7 bases between the germline ends. Germline V gene data show CDR1 as SGHRS and CDR2 as YFSETQ. CDR3 length equals 14 residues.

This clonotype was counted ten times or more. The chain has TRBV12-3 or TRBV12-4 and TRBJ2-3; 7 bases align to TRBD2. V trimming: 3 bases; J trimming: 2 bases; junction bases outside the gene matches: 8. The CDR3 has 16 amino acids. CDR3 DNA: TGTGCCAGCAGTTTGGCCTCTAGCGGCTTCACAGATACGCAGTATTTT. Protein: CASSLASSGFTDTQYF.

Points on this clonotype: This may stem from a read error, because a much larger clone lies one nucleotide away. This chain links TRBV12-3 or TRBV12-4 with TRBJ1-5; D remains ambiguous. The CDR3 is 15 residues long. V lost 3 bases to trimming and J lost 9 bases, with 18 bases between them. The CDR3 region has the DNA TGTGCCAGCAGTTTGACCGGACCAAAGGAGAGGCCCCAGCATTTT. It specifies CASSLTGPKERPQHF.

This clonotype has ten or more counts. V usage is TRBV29-1 and J usage is TRBJ1-2; TRBD1 matches at 7 bases. This CDR3 has 13 amino acids. Unmatched junction bases numbered 6, after V lost 5 bases and J lost 3 bases. Germline lookup yields CDR1 SQVTM and CDR2 ANQGSEA. For the CDR3, the DNA is TGCAGCGTTCCTGACAGGGAGGACTATGGCTACACCTTC. It translates to CSVPDREDYGYTF.

At least ten counts were recorded for this clonotype. The chain has TRBV20-1 and TRBJ2-3; 10 positions agree with TRBD2. The V gene end was trimmed by 8 bases and the J gene end by 3 bases; junction bases not matched to a gene: 8. In germline, CDR1 is DFQATT, CDR2 SNEGSKA (reference sequence). This CDR3 spans 14 amino acids. The CDR3 is CSCYSGGPTDTQYF. The CDR3 DNA is TGCAGTTGCTATAGCGGGGGGCCAACAGATACGCAGTATTTT.

This clonotype was found many times. This chain joins TRBV7-2 and TRBJ1-2; the D is unclear. The germline V and J ends were trimmed by 7 bases and 8 bases, with 17 bases remaining between them. CDR1 is SGHTA and CDR2 is FQGNSA in the germline V gene. The CDR3 sequence is 13 residues long. The DNA for the CDR3 is TGTGCCAGCACCCCCTTTTGGGCGGCGGGCTACACCTTC. Its translation is CASTPFWAAGYTF.